This T cell receptor beta chain was sequenced for a study of blood T cell repertoires in COVID-19. Study information: Sources were T cells, B-cell-depleted T cells, or PBMCs; the material itself was cDNA or gDNA.

Produced via immunoSEQ multiplex PCR; TCRdb's table is partial and in-frame only. This sample has some 260,000 clones, with 70% to 85% found just once. The receptor was isolated from an elderly man with acute or convalescent COVID-19. Sequencing was performed on peripheral blood.

The CDR3 loop reads CASRDLTISHEQYF. The CDR3 coding sequence is TGTGCCAGCAGGGATCTGACTATTTCCCACGAGCAGTACTTC. The rearrangement joins TRBV6-5 to TRBJ2-7; D possibly corresponds to TRBD2 (5 bases). V lost 6 bases and J lost 5, with 17 bases in between. This CDR3 comprises 14 residues. Germline-derived CDR1 and CDR2 are MNHEY and SVGAGI.